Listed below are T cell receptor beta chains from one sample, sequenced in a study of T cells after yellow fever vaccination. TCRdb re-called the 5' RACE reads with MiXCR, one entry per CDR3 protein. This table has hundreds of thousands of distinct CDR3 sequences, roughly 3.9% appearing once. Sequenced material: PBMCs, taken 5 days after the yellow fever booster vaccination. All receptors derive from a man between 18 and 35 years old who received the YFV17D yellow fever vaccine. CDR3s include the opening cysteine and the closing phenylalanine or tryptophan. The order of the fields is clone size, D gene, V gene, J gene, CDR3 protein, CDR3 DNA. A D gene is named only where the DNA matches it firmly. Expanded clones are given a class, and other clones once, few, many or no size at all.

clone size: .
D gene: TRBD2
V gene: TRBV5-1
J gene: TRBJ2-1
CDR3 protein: CASSLGGGGTNEQFF
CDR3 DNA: TGCGCCAGCAGCTTAGGCGGCGGGGGGACTAATGAGCAGTTCTTC

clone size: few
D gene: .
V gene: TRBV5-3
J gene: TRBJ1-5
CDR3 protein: CARSSYSDYSNQPQHF
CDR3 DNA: TGTGCCAGAAGCTCCTACTCAGATTATAGCAATCAGCCCCAGCATTTT

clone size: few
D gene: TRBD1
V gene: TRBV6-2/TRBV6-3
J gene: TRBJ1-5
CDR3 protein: CASSPTGALYQPQHF
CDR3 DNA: TGTGCCAGCAGCCCGACAGGGGCGCTTTATCAGCCCCAGCATTTT

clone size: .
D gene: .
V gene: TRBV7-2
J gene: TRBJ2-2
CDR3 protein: CASSLMNSGELFF
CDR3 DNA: TGTGCCAGCAGCCTAATGAACTCCGGGGAGCTGTTTTTT

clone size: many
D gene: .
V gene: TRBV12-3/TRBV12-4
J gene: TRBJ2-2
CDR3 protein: CASSVSVGSGELFF
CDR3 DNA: TGTGCCAGCAGTGTGTCAGTGGGATCCGGGGAGCTGTTTTTT

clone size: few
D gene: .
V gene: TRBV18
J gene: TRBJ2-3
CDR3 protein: CASSPTQPAGTSTDTQYF
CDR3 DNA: TGTGCCAGCTCACCAACCCAACCTGCCGGGACTAGCACAGATACGCAGTATTTT

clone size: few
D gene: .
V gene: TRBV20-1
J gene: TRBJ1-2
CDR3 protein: CSARFSNYGYTF
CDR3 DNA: TGCAGTGCCAGGTTCAGCAACTATGGCTACACCTTC

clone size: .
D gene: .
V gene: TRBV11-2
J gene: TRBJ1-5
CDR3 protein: CASSLTPKSPQHF
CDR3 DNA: TGTGCCAGCAGCTTAACACCAAAATCGCCCCAGCATTTT

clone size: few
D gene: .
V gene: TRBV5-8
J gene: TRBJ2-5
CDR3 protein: CASSLGGHYQETQYF
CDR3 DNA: TGTGCCAGCAGCTTAGGGGGGCACTACCAAGAGACCCAGTACTTC

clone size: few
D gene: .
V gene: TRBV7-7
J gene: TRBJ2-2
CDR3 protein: CASSYDGENTGELFF
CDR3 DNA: TGTGCCAGCAGCTACGACGGGGAGAACACCGGGGAGCTGTTTTTT

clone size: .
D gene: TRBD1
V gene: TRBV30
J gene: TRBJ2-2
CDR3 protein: CAWNRQGNTGELFF
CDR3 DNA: TGTGCCTGGAATCGACAGGGCAACACCGGGGAGCTGTTTTTT

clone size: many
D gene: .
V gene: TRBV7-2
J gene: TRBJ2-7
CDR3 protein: CASSLSGSYEQYF
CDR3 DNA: TGTGCCAGCAGCTTATCCGGATCCTACGAGCAGTACTTC

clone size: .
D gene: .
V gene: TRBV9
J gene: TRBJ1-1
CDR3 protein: CASSMMGTEAFF
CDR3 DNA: TGTGCCAGCAGCATGATGGGAACTGAAGCTTTCTTT

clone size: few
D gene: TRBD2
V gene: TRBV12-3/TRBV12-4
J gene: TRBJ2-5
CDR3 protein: CASRSFPGGPKDETQYF
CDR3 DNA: TGTGCCAGCAGGTCGTTTCCGGGGGGGCCGAAGGACGAGACCCAGTACTTC

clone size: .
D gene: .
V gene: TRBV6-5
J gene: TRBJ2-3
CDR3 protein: CASSYSPSTDTQYF
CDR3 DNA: TGTGCCAGCAGTTACTCCCCAAGCACAGATACGCAGTATTTT

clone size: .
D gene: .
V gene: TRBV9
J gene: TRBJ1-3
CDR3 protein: CASSVESGLGNTIYF
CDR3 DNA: TGTGCCAGCAGCGTAGAGTCTGGGCTTGGAAACACCATATATTTT

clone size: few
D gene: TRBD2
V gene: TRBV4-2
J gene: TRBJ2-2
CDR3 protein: CASSQDGVSGTNTGELFF
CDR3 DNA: TGTGCCAGCAGCCAAGATGGGGTTAGCGGGACGAACACCGGGGAGCTGTTTTTT

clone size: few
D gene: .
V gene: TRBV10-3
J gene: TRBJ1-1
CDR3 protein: CAITGTLNTEAFF
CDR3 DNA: TGTGCCATCACAGGGACTTTGAACACTGAAGCTTTCTTT

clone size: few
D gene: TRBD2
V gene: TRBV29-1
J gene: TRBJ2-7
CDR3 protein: CSVRPGLVNEQYF
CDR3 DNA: TGCAGCGTCCGCCCGGGACTAGTCAACGAGCAGTACTTC

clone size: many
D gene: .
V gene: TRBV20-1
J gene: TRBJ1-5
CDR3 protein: CSAIPLRAEVRPQHF
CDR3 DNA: TGCAGTGCTATCCCTTTGAGGGCGGAGGTGCGGCCCCAGCATTTT

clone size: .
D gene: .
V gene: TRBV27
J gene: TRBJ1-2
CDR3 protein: CASSSWVGNYGYTF
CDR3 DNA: TGTGCCAGCAGTTCCTGGGTGGGTAACTATGGCTACACCTTC

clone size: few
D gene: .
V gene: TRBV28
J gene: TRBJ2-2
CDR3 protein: CASLTVNTGELFF
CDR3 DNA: TGTGCCAGCCTCACGGTTAACACCGGGGAGCTGTTTTTT

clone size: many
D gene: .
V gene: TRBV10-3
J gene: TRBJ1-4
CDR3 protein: CAISESTMGEKLFF
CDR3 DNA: TGTGCCATCAGTGAGTCGACGATGGGGGAAAAACTGTTTTTT

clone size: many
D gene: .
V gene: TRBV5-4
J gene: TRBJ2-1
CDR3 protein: CASSLPARSYNEQFF
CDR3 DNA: TGTGCCAGCAGCTTGCCAGCGAGGTCCTACAATGAGCAGTTCTTC

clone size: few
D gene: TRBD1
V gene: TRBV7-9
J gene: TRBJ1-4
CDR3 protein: CASSFSGGAANEKLFF
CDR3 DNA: TGTGCCAGCAGCTTCTCAGGGGGCGCCGCTAATGAAAAACTGTTTTTT

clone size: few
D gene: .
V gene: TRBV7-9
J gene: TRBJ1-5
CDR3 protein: CASSPTEANQPQHF
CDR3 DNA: TGTGCCAGCAGCCCAACAGAGGCCAATCAGCCCCAGCATTTT

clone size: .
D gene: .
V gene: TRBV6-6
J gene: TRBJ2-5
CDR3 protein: CASSYGTGLRAETQYF
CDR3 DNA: TGTGCCAGCAGTTACGGTACTGGACTCAGGGCGGAGACCCAGTACTTC

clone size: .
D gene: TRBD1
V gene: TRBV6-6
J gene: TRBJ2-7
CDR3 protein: CASSQTGNEQYF
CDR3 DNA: TGTGCCAGCAGCCAGACAGGGAACGAGCAGTACTTC

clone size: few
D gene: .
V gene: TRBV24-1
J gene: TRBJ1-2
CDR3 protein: CATRPPGYGYTF
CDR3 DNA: TGTGCCACCAGACCCCCTGGCTATGGCTACACCTTC

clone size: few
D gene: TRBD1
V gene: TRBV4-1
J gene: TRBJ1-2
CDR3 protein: CASSQEGGTGSSAPYGYTF
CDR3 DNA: TGCGCCAGCAGCCAAGAAGGGGGGACAGGGTCATCGGCCCCCTATGGCTACACCTTC